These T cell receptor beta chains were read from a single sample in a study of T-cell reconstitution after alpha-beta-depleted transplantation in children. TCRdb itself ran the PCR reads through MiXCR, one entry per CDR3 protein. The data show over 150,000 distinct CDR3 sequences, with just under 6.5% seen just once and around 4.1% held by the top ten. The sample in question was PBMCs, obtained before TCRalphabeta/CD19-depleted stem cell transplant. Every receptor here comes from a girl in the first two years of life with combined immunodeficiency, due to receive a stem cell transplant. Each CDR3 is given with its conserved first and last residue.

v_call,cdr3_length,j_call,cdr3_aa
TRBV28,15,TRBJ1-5,CASSPGRTTYQPQHF
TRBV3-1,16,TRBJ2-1,CASSQDGGTRGIEQFF
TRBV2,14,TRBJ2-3,CASGAGPGTDTQYF
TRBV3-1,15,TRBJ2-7,CASSQDLGSSYEQYF
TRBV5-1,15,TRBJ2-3,CASSIQGPVEDTQYF
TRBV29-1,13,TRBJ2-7,CSVEFPGPNEQYF
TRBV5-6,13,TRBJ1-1,CAGGRHMNTEAFF
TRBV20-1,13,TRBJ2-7,CSARFTGSYEQYF
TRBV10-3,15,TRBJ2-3,CAISEDRTSAITQYF
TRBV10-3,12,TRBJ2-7,CAISERGGEQYF
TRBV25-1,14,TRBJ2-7,CASSDLGVFYEQYF
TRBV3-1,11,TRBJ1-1,CASSQTGPSFF
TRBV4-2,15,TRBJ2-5,CASSQTGTSWETQYF
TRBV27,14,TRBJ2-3,CASSTYTGTGTQYF
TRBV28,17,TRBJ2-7,CASSSPPGPHWAYEQYF
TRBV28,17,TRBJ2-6,CASRREDSNSGANVLTF
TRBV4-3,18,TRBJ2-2,CASSQDGHSSPNTGELFF
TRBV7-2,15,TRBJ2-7,CASSFSGTRGYEQYF